What follows are 26 T cell receptor beta chains derived from one specimen sequenced in a study of T cell changes during pregnancy in multiple sclerosis. Libraries were prepared by immunoSEQ multiplex PCR; TCRdb keeps only in-frame clonotypes and omits some of them. The data contain roughly 84,000 clones, just over 90% of them seen just once; the ten biggest clones take up 1.3% to 1.5%. The input for sequencing was peripheral blood, taken in the third trimester of pregnancy. The receptor set was obtained from a female donor in good health, enrolled as a control in a pregnancy study.

This clone occurred once. This chain joins TRBV28 and TRBJ2-7; 7 nucleotides match TRBD1. Unmatched junction bases numbered 7, after V lost 5 bases and J lost 3 bases. CDR1 is MDHEN, CDR2 SYDVKM, per germline. The CDR3 extends over 14 amino acids. In DNA, the CDR3 is TGTGCCAGCAGTCCCCGGGACAGTAACTACGAGCAGTACTTC. This gives the protein CASSPRDSNYEQYF.

The chain carries TRBV5-1 and TRBJ2-7; 9 bases align to TRBD1. Per the germline V gene, CDR1 is SGHRS and CDR2 is YFSETQ. The CDR3 runs to 16 residues. V was pared by 0 bases and J by 7 bases, with 11 bases of the junction left unmatched. As DNA, the CDR3 is TGCGCCAGCAGCTTGGCCGCCCTGGGACAGGGAGGGGAGCAGTACTTC. Translated: CASSLAALGQGGEQYF.

This clone was observed a single time. J is TRBJ1-2 and V is TRBV7-2; D may be TRBD1 (5 bases). V lost 5 bases and J lost 6, with 16 bases in between. This CDR3 contains 14 residues. Germline lookup yields CDR1 SGHTA and CDR2 FQGNSA. CDR3 in DNA: TGTGCCAGCAGCCGGGGGGGATTAAAGGATGGCTACACCTTC. Residues: CASSRGGLKDGYTF.

This chain links TRBV5-4 with TRBJ1-5; 8 positions match TRBD1. CDR3 size: 17 residues. Germline loops: CDR1 SGHNT, CDR2 YYREEE (reference sequence). With 3 bases clipped from V and 2 bases from J, the junction kept 10 bases outside the gene matches. The CDR3: CASSYTQGANGNQPQHF. For the CDR3, the DNA is TGTGCCAGCAGCTACACTCAGGGGGCGAACGGCAATCAGCCCCAGCATTTT. The full variable domain, completed using reference TRBV5-4 and TRBJ1-5, is ETGVTQSPTHLIKTRGQQVTLRCSSQSGHNTVSWYQQALGQGPQFIFQYYREEENGRGNFPPRFSGLQFPNYSSELNVNALELDDSALYLCASSYTQGANGNQPQHFGDGTRLSIL.

The gene calls are TRBV4-1 and TRBJ1-1; D not resolved. Between the trimmed V and J ends, which lost 0 bases and 10 bases, there was a span of 9 bases. The CDR3 totals 12 residues. Germline lookup yields CDR1 MGHRA and CDR2 YSYEKL. As DNA, the CDR3 is TGCGCCAGCAGCCAAGATAACGAGCGAGCTTTCTTT. Its protein product is CASSQDNERAFF.

The chain recombines TRBV7-9 with TRBJ2-1, with TRBD2 matching over 12 bases. The CDR3 runs 15 residues. Germline V gene data show CDR1 as SEHNR and CDR2 as FQNEAQ (reference sequence). Unmatched junction bases numbered 2, after V lost 0 bases and J lost 8 bases. CDR3 nucleotides: TGTGCCAGCAGCTTAGCGGGACTAGCGGGTCATGAGCAGTTCTTC. As protein: CASSLAGLAGHEQFF.

This clone was picked up a small number of times. The chain has TRBV5-1 and TRBJ2-5, with TRBD2 as a possible D gene (5 bases). The V gene lost 7 bases and the J gene lost 5 bases, with 15 bases spanning the gap. Looked up from germline, CDR1 is SGHRS and CDR2 is YFSETQ. The CDR3 is 13 residues long. CDR3 nucleotides: TGCGCCAGCCGGGGAAGGGTACGGGAGACCCAGTACTTC. This translates into CASRGRVRETQYF.

This chain joins TRBV7-6 and TRBJ2-7; D is undetermined. This CDR3 has 14 amino acids. Germline loops: CDR1 SGHVS, CDR2 FNYEAQ. With 5 bases removed from V and 0 bases from J, the gap between germline ends came to 11 bases. The CDR3 region is CASSQATSSYEQYF. Written as DNA, the CDR3 is TGTGCCAGCAGCCAAGCCACGTCCTCCTACGAGCAGTACTTC.

The chain carries TRBV10-3 and TRBJ2-7; D is unresolved. Germline CDR1 ENHRY, CDR2 SYGVKD. The CDR3 covers 12 residues. V lost 0 bases and J 6 bases, leaving 6 bases between the germline ends. CDR3 DNA sequence: TGTGCCATCAGTGAGTCGATCGGCGAGCAGTACTTC. Its protein is CAISESIGEQYF.

This clone was counted a single time. The V gene is TRBV7-2, the J gene TRBJ1-4; 10 bases map to TRBD1. Germline CDR1 SGHTA, CDR2 FQGNSA. J gave up 0 bases and V 5 bases, and 9 bases lay outside the gene matches. The CDR3 spans 18 residues. The CDR3 coding sequence is TGTGCCAGCAGCCGCTCCGGGACAGGGGTATCAACTAATGAAAAACTGTTTTTT. This encodes CASSRSGTGVSTNEKLFF.

This chain connects TRBV2 to TRBJ1-4; no clear D. The germline V gene has CDR1 SNHLY and CDR2 FYNNEI. The CDR3 is 12 amino acids. V was trimmed by 7 bases and J by 10 bases, leaving 13 bases between them. CDR3 amino acids: CASTLVGGKLFF. DNA of the CDR3: TGTGCCAGCACCCTCGTGGGAGGAAAACTGTTTTTT.

This chain connects TRBV4-1 to TRBJ2-7, with 9 bases identical to TRBD1. After removal of 1 base from V and 3 bases from J, the junction contained 10 bases not matched to a gene. Germline V gene lookup returns CDR1 MGHRA and CDR2 YSYEKL. There are 17 residues in the CDR3. Here the CDR3 DNA reads TGCGCCAGCAGCCAAGCTTGGGGACAGGGAGCCATCTACGAGCAGTACTTC. Translated, it gives CASSQAWGQGAIYEQYF.

The chain uses TRBV27 and TRBJ1-1; no definite D call. Germline CDR1 MNHEY, CDR2 SMNVEV (reference sequence). The CDR3 has 13 residues. The V end lost 5 bases, the J end lost 8 bases, and 15 bases lay between the germline ends. This CDR3 is CASSPRVLTEAFF. The CDR3 nucleotides read TGTGCCAGCAGTCCTCGGGTCCTAACGGAAGCTTTCTTT.

The J gene is TRBJ2-2, the V gene TRBV6-5; 9 bases map to TRBD1. This CDR3 is built from 14 residues. The V gene end was trimmed by 6 bases and the J gene end by 5 bases; junction bases not matched to a gene: 4. Germline loops: CDR1 MNHEY, CDR2 SVGAGI. This CDR3 reads CASRGTGRTGELFF. In DNA, the CDR3 is TGTGCCAGCAGAGGGACAGGGCGAACCGGGGAGCTGTTTTTT.

This sequence joins TRBV19 and TRBJ2-3; TRBD1 matches 12 bases. Germline-derived CDR1 and CDR2 are LNHDA and SQIVND (reference sequence). The CDR3 has 15 amino acids. V shed 5 bases and J 5 bases; nucleotides not matched to a gene: 5. CDR3 sequence reads: CASSPRDRGQDTQYF. For the CDR3, the DNA is TGTGCCAGTAGTCCCCGGGACAGGGGGCAAGATACGCAGTATTTT.

This clone was seen more than once but under ten times. The genes are TRBV18 and TRBJ1-1; no definite D call. V was pared by 2 bases and J by 2 bases, with 9 bases between. Germline lookup yields CDR1 KGHSH and CDR2 LQKENI. CDR3 length: 14 residues. The CDR3 reads CASSPSLSNTEAFF. CDR3 DNA: TGTGCCAGCTCACCATCCTTATCCAACACTGAAGCTTTCTTT.

The chain joins TRBV2 to TRBJ2-3; weak D call: TRBD2 (5 bases). V gave up 7 bases and J gave up 1 base, with 9 bases separating them. CDR3 length equals 13 residues. The germline V gene encodes CDR1 SNHLY and CDR2 FYNNEI. Here the CDR3 reads CASNPLGTDTQYF. The CDR3, as DNA: TGTGCCAGCAACCCACTAGGCACAGATACGCAGTATTTT.

The chain uses TRBV7-9 and TRBJ1-2; perhaps TRBD1 as D (5 bases). Germline V gene data show CDR1 as SEHNR and CDR2 as FQNEAQ (reference sequence). V was shortened by 8 bases and J by 4 bases, with 23 bases between the two germline ends. The CDR3 length is 16 residues. CDR3 loop: CASSPRSGEMGYGYTF. The CDR3 DNA follows: TGTGCCAGCTCTCCCCGATCGGGGGAAATGGGCTATGGCTACACCTTC.

This chain links TRBV11-2 with TRBJ2-2; 12 bases map to TRBD2. The CDR3 is 18 residues long. Trimming at V came to 5 bases and at J to 3 bases, leaving 10 bases not matched to a gene. In germline, CDR1 is SGHAT, CDR2 FQNNGV. The CDR3 spells CASSPASGRAKDTGELFF. Written as DNA, the CDR3 is TGTGCCAGCAGCCCGGCTAGCGGGAGGGCCAAAGACACCGGGGAGCTGTTTTTT.

This rearrangement joins TRBV7-9 to TRBJ1-1; 10 positions match TRBD1. The CDR3 has 16 amino acids. The germline V gene has CDR1 SEHNR and CDR2 FQNEAQ (reference sequence). V was pared by 5 bases and J by 0 bases, with 6 bases of the junction left unmatched. The CDR3 region is CASSQDRGIVNTEAFF. In DNA, the CDR3 is TGTGCCAGCAGCCAGGACAGGGGGATTGTGAACACTGAAGCTTTCTTT.

The rearrangement links TRBV7-2 to TRBJ2-1, with 11 bases identical to TRBD2. CDR1 and CDR2 from the germline V gene are SGHTA and FQGNSA. The ends lost 3 bases at V and 6 bases at J; junction bases unmatched: 1. CDR3 length: 14 residues. The chain's CDR3 is CASSLGTSGNEQFF. The CDR3 nucleotides read TGTGCCAGCAGCTTGGGGACTAGCGGCAATGAGCAGTTCTTC.

This rearrangement joins TRBV2 to TRBJ2-3; 9 nucleotides line up with TRBD2. The ends lost 4 bases at V and 4 bases at J; junction bases unmatched: 3. Germline assignment: CDR1 SNHLY and CDR2 FYNNEI. This CDR3 spans 14 amino acids. CDR3 sequence: CASSVAGVSDTQYF. In DNA form, the CDR3 reads TGTGCCAGCAGTGTAGCGGGAGTTTCAGATACGCAGTATTTT.

The CDR3 sequence is CASSPGGLAGSIRNEQFF. The CDR3 DNA sequence: TGTGCCAGCAGCCCAGGGGGTCTAGCAGGGTCGATCAGGAATGAGCAGTTCTTC. The V call is TRBV11-3, the J call TRBJ2-1; 7 bases are a match to TRBD1. CDR1 and CDR2 (germline): SGHNT, YENEEA. The CDR3 is 18 residues long. Trimming at V came to 5 bases and at J to 7 bases, leaving 20 bases not matched to a gene.

This sequence joins TRBV5-4 and TRBJ2-5, with 9 bases fitting TRBD1. Trimming took 3 bases from V and 5 from J; bases not matched to a gene: 8. Germline V CDR1 and CDR2: SGHNT, YYREEE (reference sequence). The CDR3 has 15 residues. The CDR3 bases are TGTGCCAGCAGCTCGAATGTACAGGGGGCTGAGACCCAGTACTTC. This codes for CASSSNVQGAETQYF.

This clone has just one count. V is TRBV7-9 and J is TRBJ2-2; 8 nucleotides agree with TRBD1. CDR3 length: 15 amino acids. Trimming cost V 4 bases and J 3 bases; bases outside gene matches: 4. The V gene's germline CDR1 is SEHNR and CDR2 FQNEAQ (reference sequence). CDR3 loop: CASSSGQDYTGELFF. The CDR3 bases are TGTGCCAGCAGCTCGGGACAGGACTACACCGGGGAGCTGTTTTTT. Combining the CDR3 with reference TRBV7-9 and TRBJ2-2 gives the whole variable domain DTGVSQNPRHKITKRGQNVTFRCDPISEHNRLYWYRQTLGQGPEFLTYFQNEAQLEKSRLLSDRFSAERPKGSFSTLEIQRTEQGDSAMYLCASSSGQDYTGELFFGEGSRLTVL.

The rearrangement uses TRBV6-1 and TRBJ2-7, with D perhaps TRBD2 (6 bases). Trimming shortened V by 2 bases and J by 4 bases, and 15 bases separated the two germline ends. There are 15 residues in the CDR3. Germline CDR1 is MNHNS and CDR2 is SASEGT. The chain's CDR3 is CASSEYARRVYEQYF. The CDR3 DNA follows: TGTGCCAGCAGTGAATATGCTAGGAGGGTTTACGAGCAGTACTTC.